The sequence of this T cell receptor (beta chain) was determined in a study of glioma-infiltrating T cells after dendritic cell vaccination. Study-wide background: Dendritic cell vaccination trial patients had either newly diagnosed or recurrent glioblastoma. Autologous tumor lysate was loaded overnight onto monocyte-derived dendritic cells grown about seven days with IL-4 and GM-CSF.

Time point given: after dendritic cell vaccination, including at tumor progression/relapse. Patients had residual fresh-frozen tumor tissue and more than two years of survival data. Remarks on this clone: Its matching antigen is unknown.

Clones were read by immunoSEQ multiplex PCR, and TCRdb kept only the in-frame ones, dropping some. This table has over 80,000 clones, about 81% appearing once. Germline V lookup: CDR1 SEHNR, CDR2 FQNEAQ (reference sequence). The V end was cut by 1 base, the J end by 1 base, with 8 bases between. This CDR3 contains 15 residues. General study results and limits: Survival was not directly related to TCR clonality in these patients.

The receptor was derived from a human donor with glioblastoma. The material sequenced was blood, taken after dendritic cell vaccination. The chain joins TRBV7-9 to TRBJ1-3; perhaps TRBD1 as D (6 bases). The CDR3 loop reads CASSLVQGSGNTIYF. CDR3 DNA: TGTGCCAGCAGCTTAGTACAGGGATCTGGAAACACCATATATTTT.